The source of this T cell receptor (beta chain) is a study of OX40 agonist ivuxolimab in advanced cancers. The study in broad terms: Ivuxolimab was an agonistic, fully human IgG2 monoclonal antibody directed against OX40 (CD134), a costimulatory receptor. Intravenous ivuxolimab was administered to patients every 2 weeks at six dose levels: 0.01, 0.1, 0.3, 1.5, 3 and 10 mg/kg. Of the roughly 51 patients in dose escalation, around 20 had hepatocellular carcinoma, about 15 had melanoma, 9 had renal cell carcinoma and 9 had head and neck cancer. In the dose-escalation cohort, approximately 83% of patients were male, and the mean age was 60 years with a range of 23 to 79. Prior anti-PD-1, anti-PD-L1 or anti-CTLA-4 therapy was permitted, and approximately 40% of dose-escalation patients had received checkpoint inhibitors. Partial responses were achieved by three dose-escalation patients, of whom one had hepatocellular carcinoma and two had cutaneous melanoma. Peripheral TCRbeta sequencing was intended to test whether TCR sequence diversity was altered and clonal T-cell expansion was caused by ivuxolimab. The paper covers the monotherapy dose-escalation part of the phase I ivuxolimab trial, which included N of about 51 patients.

The trial excluded patients who had a history of autoimmune disease or were on systemic immunosuppression. In every dose cohort, peripheral blood was drawn for TCR sequencing at baseline, cycle 4 day 1, and cycle 7 day 1. Samples were obtained from an open-label, multicenter, first-in-human phase I dose-escalation trial of ivuxolimab. The trial enrolled adults with locally advanced or metastatic head and neck squamous cell, hepatocellular, melanoma or renal cell carcinoma. CD4+ and CD8+ T cells were sorted separately from peripheral blood before TCR sequencing. For sequencing of the TCRbeta CDR3 region, genomic DNA was extracted from the sorted cells. The immunoSEQ Assay was used to sequence the TCRbeta CDR3 regions. The immuneACCESS repertoire file appears here via TCRdb, limited to in-frame rearrangements. These files lack a portion of the clones; in checked studies, under half of the deficit traces to unresolved V genes, and the cause of the others is not known. The sample yields roughly 79,000 clones; around 90% were counted once. Of the sample, about 10% falls within the top ten clones.

V is reduced by 5 bases and J by 8 bases, leaving a spacing of 15 bases between them. There are 13 amino acids in the CDR3, from cysteine to phenylalanine inclusive. CDR3 DNA only is kept here, 39 bases in frame from base 1. The germline V gene (reference sequence) gives CDR1 as LNHDA and CDR2 as SQIVND. For this clone: Its antigen remains undetermined. The input lacks base qualities; no much larger clone sits a single base away.

General study outcomes and caveats: Low levels of normalized T-cell clonal expansion were also seen in some patients who did not respond. The antigen specificity of the peripheral T cells that underwent clonal expansion was not determined. After ivuxolimab, CD8+ T cells had more expanded clones than CD4+ T cells on average. Partial responders in the 0.1-3.0 mg/kg groups had among the lowest normalized peripheral clonal expansion, especially among CD8+ T cells. At doses of 0.1 to 3.0 mg/kg, clonal expansion of both CD4+ and CD8+ blood T cells was observed from baseline to week 6.

The material was CD4+ or CD8+ T cells sorted from blood, obtained in a trial of the OX40 agonist ivuxolimab. The rearrangement combines TRBV19 with TRBJ1-2; possibly the D gene is TRBD1, per 5 matching bases. The sequence derives from an adult with an advanced solid tumor such as melanoma, head and neck, liver or kidney cancer. The CDR3 in this case is CASSPWDDAGYTF. Here is the DNA: TGTGCCAGTAGTCCGTGGGACGATGCGGGCTACACCTTC.